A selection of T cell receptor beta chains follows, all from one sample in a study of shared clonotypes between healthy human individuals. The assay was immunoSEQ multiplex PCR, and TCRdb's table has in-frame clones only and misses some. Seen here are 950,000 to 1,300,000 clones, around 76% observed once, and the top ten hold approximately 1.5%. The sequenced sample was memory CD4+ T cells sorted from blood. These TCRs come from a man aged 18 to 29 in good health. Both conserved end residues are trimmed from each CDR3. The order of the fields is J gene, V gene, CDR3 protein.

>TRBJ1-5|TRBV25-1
ASRDSLSNQPQH
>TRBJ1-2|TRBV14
ASSQDSLSYGYT
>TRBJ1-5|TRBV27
ASSLDRRHQPQH
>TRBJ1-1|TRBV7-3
ASSLIAGSTEAF
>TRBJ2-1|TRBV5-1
ASSLAPIYNEQF
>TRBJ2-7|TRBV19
ASSARTVGEQY
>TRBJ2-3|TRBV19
ASSFRSMDTQY
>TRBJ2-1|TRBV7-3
ASSSDRGSYNEQF
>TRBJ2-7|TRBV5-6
ASSAQGGYGEQY
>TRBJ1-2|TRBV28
ASSTRRANYGYT
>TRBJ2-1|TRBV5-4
ASSLGIGGEQF
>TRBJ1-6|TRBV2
ASSEAWGNSPLH
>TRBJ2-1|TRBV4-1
ASSQDPRTAERSEQF
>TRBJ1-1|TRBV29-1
SVANTEAF
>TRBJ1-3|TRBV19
ASTEGTSGNTIY
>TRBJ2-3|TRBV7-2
ASSLGDRATNTDTQY
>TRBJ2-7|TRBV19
ASSRMVKVAGVDEQY
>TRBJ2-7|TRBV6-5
ASRRTRTTYEQY
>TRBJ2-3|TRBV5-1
ASSFTSGRTTDTQY
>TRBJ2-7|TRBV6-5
ASSYGTATYEQY
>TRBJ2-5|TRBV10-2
ASRDIQGSETQY
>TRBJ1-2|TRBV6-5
ASSSTPGQGNYGYT
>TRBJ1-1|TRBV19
ASSIGPGGRLNTEAF
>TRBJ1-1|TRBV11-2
ASRRGAGLDTEAF
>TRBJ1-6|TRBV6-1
ASSDRQGRSPLH
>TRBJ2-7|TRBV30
AWIGGGRYEQY
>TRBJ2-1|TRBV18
ATEGTSGGAFNEQF
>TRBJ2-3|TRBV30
AWSMGLAGRSPQY
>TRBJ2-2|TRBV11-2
ASGTSGGARVTGELF
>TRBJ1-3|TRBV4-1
ASSQASTGAGGNTIY
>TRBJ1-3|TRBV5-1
ASSLDSTGNTIY
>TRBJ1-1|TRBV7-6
ASSSATGRNTEAF
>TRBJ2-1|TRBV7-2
ASSPPVSEQF
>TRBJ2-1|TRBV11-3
ASSLGSGSYNEQF
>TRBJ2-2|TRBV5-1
ASSPGGADTGELF
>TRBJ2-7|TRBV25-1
ASSAGYSIGEQY
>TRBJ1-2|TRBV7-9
ASSSTGYGYT
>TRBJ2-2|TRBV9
ASSVRYTGELF
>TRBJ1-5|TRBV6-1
ASKHENQPQH
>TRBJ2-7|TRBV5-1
ASGDPGGNEQY
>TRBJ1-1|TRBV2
ASSERAAGDRMNTEAF
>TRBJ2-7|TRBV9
ASSVEVSSHEQY
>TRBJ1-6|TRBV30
AWSLPNSPLH
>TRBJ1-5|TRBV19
ASSIEEGHGPQH
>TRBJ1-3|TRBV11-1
ASSFSPARSGNTIY
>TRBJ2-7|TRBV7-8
ASSPRRGGEQY